Listed below are T cell receptor beta chains from one sample, sequenced in a study of blood T cell repertoires in COVID-19. The table came from immunoSEQ multiplex PCR; TCRdb's copy has only in-frame clones and leaves some out. The sample comprises tens of thousands of clones, nearly 90% of which are singletons, and roughly 4% rests with the top ten. Specimen: peripheral blood. The receptor source for this set is a woman older than 75 with active or convalescent COVID-19. CDR3s include the opening cysteine and the closing phenylalanine or tryptophan. Fields, in order: D gene, J gene, clone size, V gene, CDR3 protein, CDR3 DNA. The D gene is left open where the match is weak. A row's size may be missing; if present it is once, few, many or a size class.

d_call: .
j_call: TRBJ2-5
clone_size: .
v_call: TRBV7-9
cdr3_aa: CASSPEGETQYF
cdr3_nt: TGTGCCAGCAGCCCGGAGGGGGAGACCCAGTACTTC

d_call: TRBD1
j_call: TRBJ1-1
clone_size: .
v_call: TRBV6-5
cdr3_aa: CASSRQGLRTEAFF
cdr3_nt: TGTGCCAGCAGCCGACAGGGTTTAAGGACTGAAGCTTTCTTT

d_call: .
j_call: TRBJ2-1
clone_size: .
v_call: TRBV5-8
cdr3_aa: CASSLEPLIKQFF
cdr3_nt: TGTGCCAGCAGCTTGGAGCCTTTAATTAAGCAGTTCTTC

d_call: TRBD2
j_call: TRBJ2-7
clone_size: once
v_call: TRBV7-2
cdr3_aa: CASSLAESYEQYF
cdr3_nt: TGTGCCAGCAGCCTAGCGGAGTCTTACGAGCAGTACTTC

d_call: TRBD2
j_call: TRBJ2-2
clone_size: .
v_call: TRBV28
cdr3_aa: CASSSGGSDTGELFF
cdr3_nt: TGTGCCAGCAGTTCGGGCGGGAGCGACACCGGGGAGCTGTTTTTT

d_call: .
j_call: TRBJ1-5
clone_size: .
v_call: TRBV7-2
cdr3_aa: CASSLSAHSFRNQPQHF
cdr3_nt: TGTGCCAGCAGCTTAAGTGCACACAGTTTTCGCAATCAGCCCCAGCATTTT

d_call: TRBD1
j_call: TRBJ1-1
clone_size: .
v_call: TRBV6-2/TRBV6-3
cdr3_aa: CASSRGQGLRGTEAFF
cdr3_nt: TGTGCCAGCAGCCGGGGACAGGGGCTTCGAGGGACTGAAGCTTTCTTT

d_call: .
j_call: TRBJ2-7
clone_size: .
v_call: TRBV27
cdr3_aa: CASSYGREGGRYEQYF
cdr3_nt: TGTGCCAGCAGTTACGGAAGGGAGGGGGGACGCTACGAGCAGTACTTC

d_call: .
j_call: TRBJ2-2
clone_size: .
v_call: TRBV5-1
cdr3_aa: CASSSLPGAGELFF
cdr3_nt: TGCGCCAGCAGCTCGTTACCAGGGGCTGGGGAGCTGTTTTTT

d_call: .
j_call: TRBJ1-1
clone_size: .
v_call: TRBV6-1
cdr3_aa: CASSTDRRNTEAFF
cdr3_nt: TGTGCCAGCAGCACGGACAGAAGGAACACTGAAGCTTTCTTT

d_call: .
j_call: TRBJ1-1
clone_size: once
v_call: TRBV28
cdr3_aa: CASGGRRFEYTEAFF
cdr3_nt: TGTGCCTCGGGGGGGAGAAGGTTCGAGTACACTGAAGCTTTCTTT

d_call: .
j_call: TRBJ2-1
clone_size: .
v_call: TRBV9
cdr3_aa: CASSPGGTFSYNEQFF
cdr3_nt: TGTGCCAGCAGCCCCGGCGGGACTTTCTCCTACAATGAGCAGTTCTTC

d_call: .
j_call: TRBJ2-7
clone_size: once
v_call: TRBV18
cdr3_aa: CASSPQRGQHEQYF
cdr3_nt: TGTGCCAGCTCACCCCAAAGGGGCCAACACGAGCAGTACTTC

d_call: .
j_call: TRBJ2-7
clone_size: .
v_call: TRBV29-1
cdr3_aa: CSVRPGSYEQYF
cdr3_nt: TGCAGCGTTCGCCCAGGTTCCTACGAGCAGTACTTC

d_call: TRBD1
j_call: TRBJ2-3
clone_size: .
v_call: TRBV5-5
cdr3_aa: CASSSGQGTDTQYF
cdr3_nt: TGTGCCAGCAGCTCGGGACAGGGCACAGATACGCAGTATTTT

d_call: .
j_call: TRBJ2-7
clone_size: .
v_call: TRBV21-1
cdr3_aa: CASSTEKERIPQGEQYF
cdr3_nt: TGTGCCAGCAGCACAGAAAAAGAGCGGATCCCCCAAGGCGAGCAGTACTTC

d_call: TRBD1
j_call: TRBJ2-5
clone_size: .
v_call: TRBV7-3
cdr3_aa: CASSSSPRTGDETQYF
cdr3_nt: TGTGCCAGCAGCTCCTCCCCTAGGACAGGGGACGAGACCCAGTACTTC

d_call: .
j_call: TRBJ1-2
clone_size: .
v_call: TRBV28
cdr3_aa: CASSDRGFVGYTF
cdr3_nt: TGTGCCAGCAGCGACCGGGGTTTCGTAGGCTACACCTTC

d_call: .
j_call: TRBJ1-2
clone_size: .
v_call: TRBV7-2
cdr3_aa: CASSYARGVAGYTF
cdr3_nt: TGTGCCAGCAGCTACGCGCGGGGGGTCGCTGGCTACACCTTC

d_call: TRBD1
j_call: TRBJ1-1
clone_size: .
v_call: TRBV28
cdr3_aa: CASIGQGRSNTEAFF
cdr3_nt: TGTGCCAGCATAGGACAGGGGAGATCGAACACTGAAGCTTTCTTT